These 27 T cell receptor beta chains came from one sample sequenced in a study of shared clonotypes between healthy human individuals (dated by TCRdb to the early 2020s). The method was the immunoSEQ multiplex PCR assay. TCRdb limited this immuneACCESS table to in-frame rearrangements with V and J called. A share of clones is missing; checked studies link under half to unresolved V genes, and the rest is unexplained. The sample yields approximately 2,200,000 clones; about 93% were counted once. The ten biggest clones cover approximately 1.7% of the sample. For the CD8 naive samples, CD45RO-negative cells were positively selected for CCR7, yielding a CD45RA+CCR7+ population from which TemRA cells were excluded. Specimen: naive CD8+ T cells from PBMCs. Taken with the paper, the label for cell subset or site translates to: CD45RA+CCR7+. These receptors all come from a man younger than 35 in good health. Some clones in this sample may be carry-over from other donors' samples.

The CDR3 coding sequence is TGCAGCGTTGATTGGGGCACGGGCCTTTCCTACGAGCAGTACTTC. The encoded protein is CSVDWGTGLSYEQYF. The gene calls are TRBV29-1 and TRBJ2-7; maybe TRBD1 (5 bases). The germline CDR1 and CDR2 sequences are SQVTM and ANQGSEA. The V gene lost 3 bases and the J gene lost 1 base, with 16 bases spanning the gap. The CDR3 loop spans 15 amino acids.

Concerning this clone itself: This same CDR3 is encoded by further DNA sequences in the sample. The V call is TRBV6-1, the J call TRBJ1-1; D gene ambiguous. The CDR3 contains 14 residues. Trimming removed 1 base from V and 1 base from J, with 7 bases in between. Germline values: CDR1 MNHNS, CDR2 SASEGT. CDR3 sequence: CASSEGWGNTEAFF. The DNA of the CDR3 is TGTGCCAGCAGTGAAGGGTGGGGGAACACTGAAGCTTTCTTT.

This chain links TRBV6-1 with TRBJ2-1, with 12 bases identical to TRBD2. With 4 bases clipped from V and 6 bases from J, the junction kept 7 bases outside the gene matches. The CDR3 runs 16 residues. CDR1 and CDR2 (germline): MNHNS, SASEGT. DNA for the CDR3: TGTGCCAGCAGTGGGCTAGCGGGAGGGCCGGGCAATGAGCAGTTCTTC. This sequence encodes CASSGLAGGPGNEQFF.

On this clone itself: At the DNA level, this CDR3 is encoded by other sequences in the same sample as well. The chain is built from TRBV4-3 and TRBJ2-7; 11 nucleotides align to TRBD2. The V and J ends lost 3 bases and 2 bases, in that order; junction bases with no gene match: 3. The CDR3 has 15 residues. Germline CDR1 reads LGHNA; CDR2 reads YSLEER. The CDR3 DNA reads TGCGCCAGCAGCCAGCTAGCGGGAGGCCCCTACGAGCAGTACTTC. Protein: CASSQLAGGPYEQYF.

In this sample, this clone turned up once. The chain recombines TRBV15 with TRBJ2-4; D assignment may be TRBD1 or TRBD2 (5 bases each). The germline gives CDR1 LNHNV, CDR2 YYDKDF (reference sequence). There are 16 residues in the CDR3. V was shortened by 5 bases and J by 0 bases, with 14 bases between the two germline ends. This CDR3 reads CATSRMGTLAKNIQYF. DNA for the CDR3: TGTGCCACCAGCCGCATGGGGACCCTAGCCAAAAACATTCAGTACTTC.

The J gene is TRBJ1-1, the V gene TRBV7-9; D uncertain. Germline loops: CDR1 SEHNR, CDR2 FQNEAQ (reference sequence). The length of the CDR3 is 16 residues. V was cut by 0 bases and J by 1 base, with 12 bases left in between. CDR3 coding DNA: TGTGCCAGCAGCTTAGCCCCCGCCGGACCGAACACTGAAGCTTTCTTT. Its translation is CASSLAPAGPNTEAFF.

This chain links TRBV11-2 with TRBJ1-1, with D possibly TRBD1 on 5 matching bases. Germline lookup yields CDR1 SGHAT and CDR2 FQNNGV. Trimming took off 4 bases at V and 6 bases at J, with 9 bases between the two ends. This CDR3 comprises 12 residues. The CDR3 loop reads CASSSDSPEAFF. The CDR3 DNA is TGTGCCAGCAGCTCCGACAGCCCTGAAGCTTTCTTT.

This rearrangement joins TRBV9 to TRBJ2-7; D unclear. The ends were cut back, 4 bases at V and 3 bases at J, with 11 bases in the middle. The CDR3 covers 13 residues. From germline, CDR1 is SGDLS and CDR2 YYNGEE. CDR3 DNA: TGTGCCAGCAGCTCAGGACCCCTCTACGAGCAGTACTTC. It codes for CASSSGPLYEQYF.

The genes are TRBV7-8 and TRBJ2-7; D is perhaps TRBD1 or TRBD2 (5 bases each). Trimming removed 5 bases from V and 6 bases from J, with 11 bases in between. CDR3 size: 12 residues. CDR1 and CDR2 from the germline V gene are SGHVS and FQNEAQ. CDR3: CASSRLGGEQYF. In DNA form, the CDR3 reads TGTGCCAGCAGCCGCCTTGGGGGCGAGCAGTACTTC.

This sequence joins TRBV7-2 and TRBJ2-7, with D possibly being TRBD1 or TRBD2 (5 bases each). The CDR3 runs 15 residues. V dropped 4 bases and J dropped 4 bases, with 17 bases sitting between them. Germline assignment: CDR1 SGHTA and CDR2 FQGNSA. The CDR3 sequence is CASSWGSLGIYEQYF. DNA of the CDR3: TGTGCCAGCAGCTGGGGGAGCCTAGGGATTTACGAGCAGTACTTC.

The rearrangement uses TRBV7-9 and TRBJ2-5; 9 bases are shared with TRBD1. The CDR3 has 15 amino acids. The V and J ends lost 5 bases and 4 bases, in that order; junction bases with no gene match: 8. In germline, CDR1 is SEHNR, CDR2 FQNEAQ (reference sequence). CDR3 nucleotide sequence: TGTGCCAGCAGCCCGCGGACAGGGGTCGGAGAGACCCAGTACTTC. Protein: CASSPRTGVGETQYF.

This chain uses TRBV7-8 with TRBJ2-5; a possible D gene is TRBD1 (6 bases). Trimming removed 5 bases from V and 5 bases from J, with 21 bases in between. The CDR3 contains 16 residues. The germline V gene encodes CDR1 SGHVS and CDR2 FQNEAQ. CDR3 nucleotides: TGTGCCAGCAGCGGCTATGAGGGACATTCGACGGAGACCCAGTACTTC. Encoded protein: CASSGYEGHSTETQYF.

The chain uses TRBV7-2 and TRBJ2-7; D is unclear. The V gene lost 2 bases and the J gene lost 1 base, with 6 bases spanning the gap. This CDR3 has 13 amino acids. The germline gives CDR1 SGHTA, CDR2 FQGNSA. The DNA for the CDR3 is TGTGCCAGCAGCTTAACGGCGTCCTACGAGCAGTACTTC. This encodes CASSLTASYEQYF.

The gene calls are TRBV29-1 and TRBJ2-7; D is perhaps TRBD1 (6 bases). Germline values: CDR1 SQVTM, CDR2 ANQGSEA. This CDR3 has 10 amino acids. V was cut by 6 bases and J by 6 bases, with 9 bases left in between. CDR3 in DNA: TGCAGCGTGCAGGGGTTCGAGCAGTACTTC. The encoded protein is CSVQGFEQYF.

The chain uses TRBV7-9 and TRBJ2-2; tentatively, D is TRBD1 (5 bases). V lost 10 bases to trimming and J lost 4 bases, with 16 bases between them. CDR1 is SEHNR and CDR2 is FQNEAQ in the germline V gene (reference sequence). This CDR3 is built from 14 residues. DNA of the CDR3: TGTGCCAACCGACAGACGCCGGGCACCGGGGAGCTGTTTTTT. Its translation: CANRQTPGTGELFF.

V is TRBV28 and J is TRBJ1-3; 7 bases map to TRBD1. V was clipped by 5 bases and J by 2 bases; unmatched bases: 15. CDR1 is MDHEN, CDR2 SYDVKM, per germline. The CDR3 has 18 amino acids. The CDR3 here is CASSPGGPISRAGNTIYF. CDR3 coding DNA: TGTGCCAGCAGTCCAGGGGGACCAATATCCAGGGCTGGAAACACCATATATTTT. The full variable domain, completed using reference TRBV28 and TRBJ1-3, is DVKVTQSSRYLVKRTGEKVFLECVQDMDHENMFWYRQDPGLGLRLIYFSYDVKMKEKGDIPEGYSVSREKKERFSLILESASTNQTSMYLCASSPGGPISRAGNTIYFGEGSWLTVV.

The rearrangement joins TRBV7-9 to TRBJ2-5, with a tentative D call TRBD1 (5 bases). V gave up 3 bases and J gave up 0 bases, with 11 bases separating them. The CDR3 spans 15 residues. The germline V gene has CDR1 SEHNR and CDR2 FQNEAQ (reference sequence). This CDR3 reads CASSLRRGNQETQYF. The CDR3 DNA sequence: TGTGCCAGCAGCTTGAGAAGGGGAAACCAAGAGACCCAGTACTTC.

This chain links TRBV29-1 with TRBJ1-2; TRBD1 aligns across 7 bases. Looked up from germline, CDR1 is SQVTM and CDR2 is ANQGSEA. Germline trimming cut 8 bases from V and 8 bases from J; bases unmatched to any gene: 11. The CDR3 totals 12 residues. The CDR3 DNA sequence: TGCAGCTATCTGGCAGGGGGTAGAGGCTACACCTTC. Translated: CSYLAGGRGYTF.

The chain has TRBV5-3 and TRBJ1-4; tentatively, D is TRBD1 (5 bases). TRBV5-3 is known as an ORF, though its function is uncertain. This CDR3 region has 19 residues. V was shortened by 6 bases and J by 6 bases, with 30 bases between the two germline ends. CDR3: CARNQNRGRLRWVDEKLFF. DNA of the CDR3: TGTGCCAGAAATCAAAACCGGGGCAGGTTGAGGTGGGTTGATGAAAAACTGTTTTTT.

The J gene is TRBJ2-7, the V gene TRBV10-3; 10 bases match TRBD2. This CDR3 contains 14 residues. Per germline, CDR1 ENHRY and CDR2 SYGVKD. Losses at the gene ends were 5 bases for V and 4 bases for J; bases not matched to a gene: 5. CDR3 sequence reads: CAISTGLAMYEQYF. The CDR3 DNA follows: TGTGCCATCAGTACGGGACTAGCGATGTACGAGCAGTACTTC.

V and J are TRBV11-2 and TRBJ2-1, with D perhaps assigned TRBD1 or TRBD2 (5 bases each). The V end lost 1 base, the J end lost 2 bases, and 15 bases lay between the germline ends. The CDR3 has 17 amino acids. Germline V CDR1 and CDR2: SGHAT, FQNNGV. The chain's CDR3 is CASSLAPWDEAYNEQFF. The CDR3 DNA reads TGTGCCAGCAGCTTAGCCCCCTGGGACGAGGCCTACAATGAGCAGTTCTTC.

CDR3 nucleotides: TGTGCCAGCAGTTTATCGAGGGGTAGGGGCCCGAGGTTGGGCGAGCAGTACTTC. Protein product: CASSLSRGRGPRLGEQYF. The genes are TRBV27 and TRBJ2-7, with D perhaps TRBD1 or TRBD2 (5 bases each). Between the trimmed V and J ends, which lost 0 bases and 6 bases, there was a span of 24 bases. The germline CDR1 and CDR2 sequences are MNHEY and SMNVEV (reference sequence). The CDR3 is made up of 18 amino acids.

Worth noting for this clone: Other DNA sequences from this sample encode an identical CDR3 as well. The V gene is TRBV4-1, the J gene TRBJ1-1; D might be TRBD1 (5 bases). V lost 3 bases to trimming and J lost 0 bases, with 11 bases between them. The CDR3 length is 15 residues. CDR1 and CDR2 from the germline V gene are MGHRA and YSYEKL. The CDR3 is CASSQRGGLNTEAFF. In nucleotides, the CDR3 is TGCGCCAGCAGCCAGAGGGGCGGCCTGAACACTGAAGCTTTCTTT.

The chain recombines TRBV10-3 with TRBJ1-1; D is unclear. CDR3 length equals 17 residues. V was clipped by 7 bases and J by 4 bases, with 25 bases between them. CDR1 ENHRY and CDR2 SYGVKD come from the germline V gene. DNA for the CDR3: TGTGCCATCAAGGAAGCGGGCCCCCCCTTGGGAGGCACTGAAGCTTTCTTT. Translating it yields CAIKEAGPPLGGTEAFF.

V and J are TRBV2 and TRBJ2-7; D is possibly TRBD1 (6 bases). The germline V gene encodes CDR1 SNHLY and CDR2 FYNNEI. The CDR3 is 13 amino acids. Trimming stripped 5 bases from V and 5 bases from J, with 13 bases between. The CDR3 sequence is CASSQGLADEQYF. CDR3 DNA sequence: TGTGCCAGCAGTCAGGGGCTGGCGGACGAGCAGTACTTC.

This rearrangement joins TRBV6-5 to TRBJ2-1; TRBD2 matches 15 bases. The germline gives CDR1 MNHEY, CDR2 SVGAGI. This CDR3 has 15 amino acids. Losses at the gene ends were 7 bases for V and 9 bases for J; bases not matched to a gene: 7. As DNA, the CDR3 is TGTGCCAGCATTGGGACTAGCGGGAGGACCATTGAGCAGTTCTTC. This codes for CASIGTSGRTIEQFF.

V and J are TRBV4-3 and TRBJ1-6; D is uncertain. V lost 8 bases and J lost 0, with 8 bases in between. The germline V gene encodes CDR1 LGHNA and CDR2 YSLEER. There are 14 residues in the CDR3. In DNA form, the CDR3 reads TGCGCCAGCGGCTGGGCCTCCTATAATTCACCCCTCCACTTT. This codes for CASGWASYNSPLHF.